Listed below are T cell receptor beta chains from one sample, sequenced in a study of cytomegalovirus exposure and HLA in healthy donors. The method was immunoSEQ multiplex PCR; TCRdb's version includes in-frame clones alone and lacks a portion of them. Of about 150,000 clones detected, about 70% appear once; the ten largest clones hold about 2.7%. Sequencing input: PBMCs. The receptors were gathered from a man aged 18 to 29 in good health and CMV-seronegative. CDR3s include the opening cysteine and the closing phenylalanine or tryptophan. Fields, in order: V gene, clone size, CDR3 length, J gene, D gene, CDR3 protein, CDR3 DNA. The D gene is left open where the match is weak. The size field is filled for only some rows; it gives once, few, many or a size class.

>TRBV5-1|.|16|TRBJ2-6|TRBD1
CASSVYRGSGANVLTF
TGCGCCAGCAGCGTATACAGGGGCTCTGGGGCCAACGTCCTGACTTTC
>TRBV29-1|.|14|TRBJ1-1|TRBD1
CSVYLQGRNTEAFF
TGCAGCGTCTATCTACAGGGGCGGAACACTGAAGCTTTCTTT
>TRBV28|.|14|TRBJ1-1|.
CASSLAAVDTEAFF
TGTGCCAGCAGTTTAGCTGCGGTAGACACTGAAGCTTTCTTT
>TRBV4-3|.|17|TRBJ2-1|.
CASSLSRLANSYNEQFF
TGCGCCAGCAGCCTAAGCAGGCTAGCGAACTCCTACAATGAGCAGTTCTTC
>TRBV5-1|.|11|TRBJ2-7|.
CASSSQGEQYF
TGCGCCAGCAGCTCCCAGGGTGAGCAGTACTTC
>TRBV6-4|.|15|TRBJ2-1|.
CASRPDRSSGNEQFF
TGTGCTTCACGACCCGACAGGTCCTCGGGCAATGAGCAGTTCTTC
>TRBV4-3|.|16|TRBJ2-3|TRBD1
CASSRLTGGITDTQYF
TGCGCCAGCAGCCGTCTAACAGGGGGTATCACAGATACGCAGTATTTT
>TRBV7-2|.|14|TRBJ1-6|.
CASSQGGVSSPLHF
TGTGCCAGCAGCCAAGGGGGGGTTTCTTCACCCCTCCACTTT
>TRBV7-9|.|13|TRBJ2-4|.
CASSLPRKNSQYF
TGTGCCAGCAGCTTACCACGGAAAAACAGTCAGTACTTC
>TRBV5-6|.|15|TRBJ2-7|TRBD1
CASSLEAGGRYEQYF
TGTGCCAGCAGCTTGGAAGCAGGGGGCAGGTACGAGCAGTACTTC
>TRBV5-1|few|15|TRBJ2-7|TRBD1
CASSLAGTGGEGQYF
TGCGCCAGCAGCTTGGCCGGGACAGGGGGCGAAGGGCAGTACTTC
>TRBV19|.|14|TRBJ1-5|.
CASSETGNNQPQHF
TGTGCCAGTAGCGAAACAGGGAACAATCAGCCCCAGCATTTT
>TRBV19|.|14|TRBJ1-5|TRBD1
CASSTQGSNQPQHF
TGTGCCAGTAGTACACAGGGGAGCAATCAGCCCCAGCATTTT
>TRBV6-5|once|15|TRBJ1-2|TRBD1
CASSKQTGGNYGYTF
TGTGCCAGCAGTAAGCAGACAGGGGGAAACTATGGCTACACCTTC
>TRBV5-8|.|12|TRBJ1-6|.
CASKPVGSALNF
TGTGCCAGCAAGCCGGTAGGGAGTGCTTTAAACTTT
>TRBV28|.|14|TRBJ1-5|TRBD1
CASSHRDSNQPQHF
TGTGCCAGCAGCCACCGGGACAGTAATCAGCCCCAGCATTTT
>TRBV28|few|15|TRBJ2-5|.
CASSPGGEGAETQYF
TGTGCCAGCAGTCCCGGGGGCGAGGGGGCGGAGACCCAGTACTTC
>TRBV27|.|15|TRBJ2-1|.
CASSFGAGSYNEQFF
TGTGCCAGCAGTTTCGGCGCAGGCTCCTACAATGAGCAGTTCTTC
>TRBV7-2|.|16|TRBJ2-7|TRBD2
CASSVQGLGGPYEQYF
TGTGCCAGCAGCGTTCAGGGACTAGGGGGTCCCTACGAGCAGTACTTC
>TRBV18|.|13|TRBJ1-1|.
CASSPWGDTEAFF
TGTGCCAGCTCACCATGGGGGGACACTGAAGCTTTCTTT
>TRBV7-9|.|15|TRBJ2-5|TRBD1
CASSMDRAVQETQYF
TGTGCCAGCAGCATGGACAGGGCCGTCCAAGAGACCCAGTACTTC